Listed below are T cell receptor beta chains from one sample, sequenced in a study of identical twins. TCRdb passed the 5' RACE reads through MiXCR, listing each CDR3 protein once. Of 250,000 or so distinct CDR3 sequences listed, 5.5% to 7% are singletons. These data also formed part of another study, on yellow fever vaccine responses in identical twins.

The sample consisted of memory (CD45RO+) T cells sorted from blood. The receptors stem from a woman younger than 35 in good health. CDR3s include the opening cysteine and the closing phenylalanine or tryptophan. D genes are given only for firm matches. Clone size is not always given. Where it is, it says once, few, many or a class for expanded clones.

CDR3 length | J gene | D gene | clone size | V gene | CDR3 DNA | CDR3 protein
13 | TRBJ2-5 | NA | NA | TRBV7-8 | TGTGCCAGCAGCTTAGAGGGTAGCGAGACCCAGTACTTC | CASSLEGSETQYF
12 | TRBJ2-7 | NA | many | TRBV5-1 | TGCGCCAGCAGCCTGGAGGCGGGCGAGCAGTACTTC | CASSLEAGEQYF
12 | TRBJ1-5 | TRBD1 | many | TRBV25-1 | TGTGCCAGCGGACAGGGGATGCAGCCCCAGCATTTT | CASGQGMQPQHF
17 | TRBJ2-7 | NA | many | TRBV4-1 | TGCGCCAGCAGCCAAGGTCAGGGGACGGGAATCTCCTACGAGCAGTACTTC | CASSQGQGTGISYEQYF
15 | TRBJ2-2 | TRBD2 | many | TRBV29-1 | TGCAGCGTGGGCTCCGGGACTAGTGCCGCCGGGGAGCTGTTTTTT | CSVGSGTSAAGELFF
15 | TRBJ2-5 | TRBD2 | many | TRBV20-1 | TGCAGTGCTAGTGTGCCCGGACTAGCGGGGGAGACCCAGTACTTC | CSASVPGLAGETQYF
16 | TRBJ2-2 | TRBD1 | few | TRBV28 | TGTGCCAGCAGCAACCCGGGACAGGGGAACACCGGGGAGCTGTTTTTT | CASSNPGQGNTGELFF
14 | TRBJ2-3 | TRBD2 | few | TRBV5-1 | TGCGCCAGCAGCTTGGAACTAGCGGGGGATACGCAGTATTTT | CASSLELAGDTQYF
13 | TRBJ2-5 | NA | many | TRBV6-6 | TGTGCCACCCAAAAGGGGGACCAAGAGACCCAGTACTTC | CATQKGDQETQYF
15 | TRBJ2-2 | NA | few | TRBV4-2 | TGTGCCAGCAGCCCAGGACTACAAACCACCGGGGAGCTGTTTTTT | CASSPGLQTTGELFF
13 | TRBJ2-5 | NA | NA | TRBV6-1 | TGTGCCAGCAGTCCGGGACGAACGAGGACCCAGTACTTC | CASSPGRTRTQYF
12 | TRBJ1-2 | NA | many | TRBV2 | TGTGCCAGCAGCCGGGAAAACTATGGCTACACCTTC | CASSRENYGYTF
13 | TRBJ2-1 | NA | NA | TRBV12-3/TRBV12-4 | TGTGCCAGCAGTTCCGTGGTAAGCAATGAGCAGTTCTTC | CASSSVVSNEQFF
14 | TRBJ1-2 | TRBD1 | NA | TRBV5-1 | TGCGCCAGCAGACAGGGGGTTGAAGCAGGTGGCTACACCTTC | CASRQGVEAGGYTF